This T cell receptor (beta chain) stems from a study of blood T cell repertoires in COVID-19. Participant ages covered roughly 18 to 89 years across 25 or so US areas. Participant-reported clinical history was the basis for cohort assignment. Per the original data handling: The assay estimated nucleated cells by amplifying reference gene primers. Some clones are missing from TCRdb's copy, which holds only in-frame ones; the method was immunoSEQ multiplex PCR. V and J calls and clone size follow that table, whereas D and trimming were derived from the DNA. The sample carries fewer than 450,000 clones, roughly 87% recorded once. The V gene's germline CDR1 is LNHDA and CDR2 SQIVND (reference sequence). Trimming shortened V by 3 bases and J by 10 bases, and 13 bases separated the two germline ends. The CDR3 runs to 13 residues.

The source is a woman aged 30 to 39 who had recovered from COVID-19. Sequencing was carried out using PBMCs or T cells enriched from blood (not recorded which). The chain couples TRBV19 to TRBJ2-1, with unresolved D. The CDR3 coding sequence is TGTGCCAGTAGTATCGCGGTCAGTTACGAGCAGTTCTTC. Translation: CASSIAVSYEQFF.